These T cell receptor beta chains were read from a single sample in a study of blood T cells in healthy people across ages. TCRdb re-called the 5' RACE reads with MiXCR, one entry per CDR3 protein. The data show hundreds of thousands of distinct CDR3 sequences, 29% seen once. The sample was blood. The receptor source for this set is a woman aged 80 or over in good health. Both conserved end residues are part of each CDR3. D genes are given only for firm matches. Clone size is stated in some rows and not others, as once, few, many or a class when expanded.

v_call: TRBV6-1
j_call: TRBJ1-2
d_call: .
clone_size: .
cdr3_aa: CASSDPHNYGYTF
cdr3_nt: TGTGCCAGCAGTGACCCTCATAACTATGGCTACACCTTC

v_call: TRBV6-2/TRBV6-3
j_call: TRBJ2-5
d_call: TRBD2
clone_size: many
cdr3_aa: CASRTETSSPSQETQYF
cdr3_nt: TGTGCCAGCAGGACCGAGACTAGCTCCCCATCCCAAGAGACCCAGTACTTC

v_call: TRBV20-1
j_call: TRBJ2-2
d_call: .
clone_size: .
cdr3_aa: CSASRFQNTGELFF
cdr3_nt: TGCAGTGCTAGTCGGTTCCAGAACACCGGGGAGCTGTTTTTT

v_call: TRBV6-5
j_call: TRBJ1-5
d_call: .
clone_size: few
cdr3_aa: CASRKRGDNQPQHF
cdr3_nt: TGTGCCAGCAGAAAAAGGGGGGACAATCAGCCCCAGCATTTT

v_call: TRBV27
j_call: TRBJ1-4
d_call: .
clone_size: few
cdr3_aa: CASSSAGHRKLFF
cdr3_nt: TGTGCCAGCAGTTCGGCGGGGCACCGAAAACTGTTTTTT

v_call: TRBV5-6
j_call: TRBJ2-2
d_call: .
clone_size: once
cdr3_aa: CASSLETGERFF
cdr3_nt: TGTGCCAGCAGCTTGGAAACCGGGGAGCGGTTTTTT

v_call: TRBV7-9
j_call: TRBJ1-1
d_call: .
clone_size: few
cdr3_aa: CAGTANTEAFF
cdr3_nt: TGTGCCGGTACAGCGAACACTGAAGCTTTCTTT

v_call: TRBV30
j_call: TRBJ2-1
d_call: .
clone_size: .
cdr3_aa: CAWKVRSRPARRSYNEQFF
cdr3_nt: TGTGCCTGGAAGGTAAGGTCCCGTCCAGCCAGGCGATCCTACAATGAGCAGTTCTTC

v_call: TRBV20-1
j_call: TRBJ1-4
d_call: .
clone_size: many
cdr3_aa: CSARGDRHEKLFF
cdr3_nt: TGCAGTGCTAGAGGCGACAGGCATGAAAAACTGTTTTTT

v_call: TRBV20-1
j_call: TRBJ2-1
d_call: TRBD2
clone_size: many
cdr3_aa: CSAKARRGGYNEQFF
cdr3_nt: TGCAGTGCTAAGGCCCGTCGGGGGGGCTACAATGAGCAGTTCTTC

v_call: TRBV3-1
j_call: TRBJ2-3
d_call: .
clone_size: many
cdr3_aa: CASSQGRGAVDTQYF
cdr3_nt: TGTGCCAGCAGCCAAGGTCGGGGGGCTGTAGATACGCAGTATTTT

v_call: TRBV7-2
j_call: TRBJ1-2
d_call: .
clone_size: .
cdr3_aa: CASSLGRGPNYGYTF
cdr3_nt: TGTGCCAGCAGCTTAGGCCGGGGACCTAACTATGGCTACACCTTC

v_call: TRBV10-3
j_call: TRBJ2-7
d_call: .
clone_size: many
cdr3_aa: CAISEPTRSGGEQYF
cdr3_nt: TGTGCCATCAGTGAGCCGACCAGATCAGGAGGGGAGCAGTACTTC

v_call: TRBV2
j_call: TRBJ2-2
d_call: TRBD2
clone_size: few
cdr3_aa: CASRLAGGPSGELFF
cdr3_nt: TGTGCCAGCCGTCTAGCGGGGGGGCCGAGCGGGGAGCTGTTTTTT

v_call: TRBV18
j_call: TRBJ2-7
d_call: .
clone_size: .
cdr3_aa: CASSPGQWTRGSYEQYF
cdr3_nt: TGTGCCAGCTCACCAGGACAGTGGACTAGGGGCTCCTACGAGCAGTACTTC

v_call: TRBV6-2/TRBV6-3
j_call: TRBJ1-2
d_call: .
clone_size: .
cdr3_aa: CASRNGGQAGYTF
cdr3_nt: TGTGCCAGCAGAAACGGGGGGCAAGCTGGCTACACCTTC

v_call: TRBV6-6
j_call: TRBJ1-2
d_call: TRBD1
clone_size: many
cdr3_aa: CASSPTGEVGYTF
cdr3_nt: TGTGCCAGCAGTCCGACAGGGGAGGTTGGCTACACCTTC

v_call: TRBV5-5
j_call: TRBJ2-7
d_call: TRBD2
clone_size: few
cdr3_aa: CASSSRSGGALYEQYF
cdr3_nt: TGTGCCAGCAGCTCTCGTAGCGGGGGGGCTCTCTACGAGCAGTACTTC

v_call: TRBV6-2/TRBV6-3
j_call: TRBJ1-1
d_call: .
clone_size: .
cdr3_aa: CASSSASLNTEAFF
cdr3_nt: TGTGCCAGCAGTTCGGCTTCCTTGAACACTGAAGCTTTCTTT

v_call: TRBV24-1
j_call: TRBJ1-2
d_call: TRBD1
clone_size: few
cdr3_aa: CATSDYDRDGYTF
cdr3_nt: TGTGCCACCAGTGATTACGACAGGGATGGCTACACCTTC